This T cell receptor beta chain originates from a study of OX40 agonist ivuxolimab in advanced cancers. Across the study: Partial response was recorded in three patients: one hepatocellular carcinoma and two cutaneous melanoma cases. Study-wide results and limits: Some nonresponders also had low normalized T-cell clonal expansion. Expanded clones were, on average, more numerous in CD8+ T cells than in CD4+.

Profiled with immunoSEQ multiplex PCR; TCRdb holds only in-frame clones, not every one. The profile covers about 75,000 clones, with around 86% appearing a single time and approximately 7.7% taken by the ten largest. Germline CDR1 SGHTA, CDR2 FQGTGA. V lost 2 bases and J lost 6; bases outside the gene matches: 3. The CDR3 runs to 14 residues. This clone was found once. Its antigen is unknown. This specimen was CD4+ or CD8+ T cells sorted from blood, taken in a trial of the OX40 agonist ivuxolimab. The receptor was isolated from an adult with an advanced solid tumor such as melanoma, head and neck, liver or kidney cancer. The V call is TRBV7-3, the J call TRBJ1-4; the match to TRBD1 covers 7 bases. CDR3 DNA: TGTGCCAGCAGCTTAGGAGGGGGCGATGAAAAACTGTTTTTT. Protein: CASSLGGGDEKLFF.